The 17 T cell receptor beta chains presented below share a single source sample, sequenced in a study of vaccination and CD4 T cells after COVID-19. The treatment is: roughly 10-day PBMC culture with coronavirus spike peptide pools or control peptides (ViraFEST assay). These receptors have no known antigen. An Oncomine TCR Beta short-read assay was used to sequence the DNA from cultured CD4+ T cells. TCRdb recomputed calls from the PCR reads with MiXCR, one row per CDR3 protein. The sample lists 17,000 or so distinct CDR3 sequences, about 23% occurring once. The sample consisted of cultured CD4+ T cells from blood. Receptors were obtained from a human donor with COVID-19.

CDR3 DNA: TGTGCCAGCGGAGGGAGAAGACAGGGTTTTATCACCGGGGAGCTGTTTTTT. This encodes CASGGRRQGFITGELFF. V and J are TRBV27 and TRBJ2-2; perhaps TRBD1 as D (7 bases). The CDR3 sequence is 17 residues long. The germline V gene has CDR1 MNHEY and CDR2 SMNVEV (reference sequence). The V end lost 8 bases, the J end lost 4 bases, and 23 bases lay between the germline ends.

V gene TRBV6-1 combines with J gene TRBJ2-3; TRBD2 matches at 10 bases. This CDR3 comprises 17 residues. With 0 bases clipped from V and 5 bases from J, the junction kept 8 bases outside the gene matches. CDR1 MNHNS and CDR2 SASEGT come from the germline V gene. CDR3: CASSEAAAGGSGDTQYF. As DNA, the CDR3 is TGTGCCAGCAGTGAAGCCGCAGCGGGGGGGTCAGGAGATACGCAGTATTTT.

This CDR3 is CASSSSLARETQYF. CDR3 coding DNA: TGTGCCAGCAGTTCATCACTAGCTAGGGAGACCCAGTACTTC. The V call is TRBV12-3 or TRBV12-4, the J call TRBJ2-5; maybe TRBD2 (6 bases). V was pared by 4 bases and J by 5 bases, with 14 bases between. The CDR3 spans 14 residues.

This clonotype was seen a few times. J is TRBJ2-1 and V is TRBV15; no firm D call. V lost 0 bases, J lost 7 bases, and 4 bases lay in between. This CDR3 is 12 amino acids long. Germline-derived CDR1 and CDR2 are LNHNV and YYDKDF (reference sequence). CDR3 in amino acids: CATSRDGNEQFF. Written as DNA, the CDR3 is TGTGCCACCAGCAGAGATGGGAATGAGCAGTTCTTC.

This clonotype was seen a few times. DNA of the CDR3: TGTGCCAGCAGCGCTAACAGGGGGAGGAACTATGGCTACACCTTC. This gives the protein CASSANRGRNYGYTF. The chain has TRBV5-4 and TRBJ1-2, with TRBD1 matching over 8 bases. CDR3 length: 15 amino acids. Trimming took 4 bases from V and 2 from J; bases not matched to a gene: 7. Per the germline V gene, CDR1 is SGHNT and CDR2 is YYREEE (reference sequence).

CDR3: CASSFRIGTGVEKLFF. The CDR3 nucleotides read TGTGCCAGCAGCTTTCGTATCGGGACAGGGGTTGAAAAACTGTTTTTT. V gene TRBV11-3 combines with J gene TRBJ1-4; 10 bases match TRBD1. Germline CDR1 and CDR2: SGHNT and YENEEA. The CDR3 totals 16 residues. The V segment lost 3 bases and the J segment 7 bases; nucleotides outside the gene matches: 8.

This clonotype has just a few counts. This chain uses TRBV5-4 with TRBJ2-1; TRBD2 might be the D (6 bases). V was pared by 0 bases and J by 1 base, with 11 bases between. This CDR3 contains 16 residues. CDR1 and CDR2 from the germline V gene are SGHNT and YYREEE (reference sequence). The CDR3 sequence is CASSLAGGRSYNEQFF. The DNA of the CDR3 is TGTGCCAGCAGCTTGGCCGGGGGAAGGTCCTACAATGAGCAGTTCTTC. Variable domain in full (rest from reference TRBV5-4 and TRBJ2-1): ETGVTQSPTHLIKTRGQQVTLRCSSQSGHNTVSWYQQALGQGPQFIFQYYREEENGRGNFPPRFSGLQFPNYSSELNVNALELDDSALYLCASSLAGGRSYNEQFFGPGTRLTVL.

The V gene is TRBV5-1, the J gene TRBJ2-5; 8 positions agree with TRBD2. Unmatched junction bases numbered 7, after V lost 4 bases and J lost 5 bases. The germline CDR1 and CDR2 sequences are SGHRS and YFSETQ. The length of the CDR3 is 14 residues. The CDR3 sequence is CASSPGLVGETQYF. As DNA, the CDR3 is TGCGCCAGCAGCCCGGGACTAGTCGGCGAGACCCAGTACTTC.

This chain joins TRBV10-3 and TRBJ1-1; no clear D gene. The CDR3 is made up of 11 amino acids. V was shortened by 2 bases and J by 3 bases, with 1 base between the two germline ends. The germline CDR1 and CDR2 sequences are ENHRY and SYGVKD. CDR3 bases: TGTGCCATCAGTGAGGACACTGAAGCTTTCTTT. It encodes CAISEDTEAFF.

The V gene is TRBV6-1, the J gene TRBJ2-1; possibly TRBD2 for D (5 bases). From germline, CDR1 is MNHNS and CDR2 SASEGT. This CDR3 has 13 residues. The ends were cut back, 11 bases at V and 6 bases at J, with 17 bases in the middle. CDR3 bases: TGTGCCGCCTCCGGGAAGGTTTCCAATGAGCAGTTCTTC. Translation: CAASGKVSNEQFF.

The rearrangement links TRBV20-1 to TRBJ2-3, with 10 bases that match TRBD2. The CDR3 spans 16 residues. CDR1 and CDR2 from the germline V gene are DFQATT and SNEGSKA (reference sequence). Trimming cost V 4 bases and J 6 bases; bases outside gene matches: 13. The CDR3 DNA sequence: TGCAGTGCTACCATCACCAGCGGGGGGGCCGCGGATACGCAGTATTTT. It is translated as CSATITSGGAADTQYF.

This clonotype has just a few counts. CDR3 nucleotide sequence: TGTGCCAGCAGCTATTCGGGGGGTCAGCCCCAGCATTTT. It translates to CASSYSGGQPQHF. V gene TRBV7-2 combines with J gene TRBJ1-5; maybe TRBD1 (5 bases). V shed 4 bases and J shed 6 bases, with 10 bases lying between them. Germline CDR1 reads SGHTA; CDR2 reads FQGNSA. This CDR3 region has 13 residues.

The chain joins TRBV5-1 to TRBJ1-1; D possibly corresponds to TRBD1 (5 bases). Germline values: CDR1 SGHRS, CDR2 YFSETQ. The V gene lost 0 bases and the J gene lost 0 bases, with 12 bases spanning the gap. The CDR3 runs to 16 residues. The CDR3 DNA reads as TGCGCCAGCAGCTTGGCGGGGGGAGGGATGAACACTGAAGCTTTCTTT. This codes for CASSLAGGGMNTEAFF.

V gene TRBV19 combines with J gene TRBJ2-1; D call uncertain. The V gene's germline CDR1 is LNHDA and CDR2 SQIVND (reference sequence). V shed 6 bases and J shed 3 bases, with 9 bases lying between them. The CDR3 is 13 amino acids. CDR3 protein: CASRMTSYNEQFF. Written as DNA, the CDR3 is TGTGCCAGTAGGATGACCAGCTACAATGAGCAGTTCTTC.

The chain joins TRBV28 to TRBJ1-3; D call uncertain. From germline, CDR1 is MDHEN and CDR2 SYDVKM. This CDR3 is 12 amino acids long. The V and J ends lost 2 bases and 4 bases respectively, with 3 bases between them. The CDR3 sequence: CASSLGGNTIYF. The CDR3 region has the DNA TGTGCCAGCAGTTTAGGGGGAAACACCATATATTTT.

V and J are TRBV2 and TRBJ2-6; TRBD1 matches at 9 bases. In germline, CDR1 is SNHLY, CDR2 FYNNEI. With 2 bases clipped from V and 0 bases from J, the junction kept 8 bases outside the gene matches. The CDR3 runs 19 residues. The DNA of the CDR3 is TGTGCCAGCAGTGAATCCCGGGACAGGGTACACTCTGGGGCCAACGTCCTGACTTTC. Encoded protein: CASSESRDRVHSGANVLTF.

The chain has TRBV6-1 and TRBJ1-2, with D perhaps TRBD1 (5 bases). V lost 5 bases to trimming and J lost 1 base, with 11 bases between them. CDR3 length equals 14 residues. Germline V CDR1 and CDR2: MNHNS, SASEGT. The chain's CDR3 is CASSRGPDNYGYTF. CDR3 sequence (DNA): TGTGCCAGCAGTAGGGGACCGGATAACTATGGCTACACCTTC.